Listed here are 13 T cell receptor beta chains from one sample, sequenced in a study of neurological immune-mediated disorders. TCRdb itself ran the 5' RACE reads through MiXCR, one entry per CDR3 protein. The sample contains 55,000 to 60,000 distinct CDR3 sequences, under 4.5% of which appear only once. The specimen was PBMCs. These receptors all stem from a woman aged 25 to 39 with multiple sclerosis.

This clonotype was counted once. It is likely a read error: a sequence one base away is far more abundant. The V gene is TRBV5-1, the J gene TRBJ1-4; no clear D gene. CDR1 is SGHRS and CDR2 is YFSETQ in the germline V gene. CDR3 length: 13 amino acids. CDR3 in DNA: TGCGCCAGCAGCTTGAATGGTAATGACAAACTGTTTTTT. As protein: CASSLNGNDKLFF.

This clonotype has a count of ten or more. The J gene is TRBJ2-5, the V gene TRBV7-9, with 8 bases aligning to TRBD2. Germline V gene data show CDR1 as SEHNR and CDR2 as FQNEAQ (reference sequence). The CDR3 sequence is 14 residues long. Trimming removed 5 bases from V and 6 bases from J; junction bases left unmatched: 8. CDR3 region: CASSPTAGEQTQYF. CDR3 sequence (DNA): TGTGCCAGCAGCCCCACAGCGGGGGAACAGACCCAGTACTTC.

The sample holds many counts of this clonotype. A read error may account for a junction end that differs from germline. The V gene is TRBV4-1, the J gene TRBJ1-6, with D unclear. CDR3 size: 15 residues. Germline CDR1 and CDR2: MGHRA and YSYEKL. In DNA form, the CDR3 reads TGCGCCAGCAGCCAAGGATCGCCAGGTGGATCACCCCTCAACTTT. Translation gives CASSQGSPGGSPLNF.

In its sample, this clonotype was seen many times. This chain joins TRBV6-6 and TRBJ1-4; possible D gene TRBD1, 5 bases. V was clipped by 0 bases and J by 8 bases, with 16 bases between them. This CDR3 region has 16 residues. Germline CDR1 is MNHNY and CDR2 is SVGAGI (reference sequence). CDR3 sequence reads: CASSYSSAGWGEKLFF. CDR3 coding DNA: TGTGCCAGCAGTTACTCGTCTGCGGGTTGGGGGGAAAAACTGTTTTTT.

The sample holds many counts of this clonotype. The gene calls are TRBV20-1 and TRBJ2-3; 8 positions match TRBD2. The germline V gene has CDR1 DFQATT and CDR2 SNEGSKA (reference sequence). With V trimmed by 3 bases and J by 0 bases, 11 bases remained unmatched. This CDR3 is 17 amino acids long. The CDR3 region has the DNA TGCAGTGCTAGTCTAAGCGGGGGAATCTTAAGCACAGATACGCAGTATTTT. Translating it yields CSASLSGGILSTDTQYF.

Many counts were recorded for this clonotype. The J gene is TRBJ2-2, the V gene TRBV7-2; possibly TRBD1 or TRBD2 for D (6 bases each). Germline V CDR1 and CDR2: SGHTA, FQGNSA. V was trimmed by 5 bases and J by 7 bases, leaving 11 bases between them. The length of the CDR3 is 13 residues. CDR3 nucleotides: TGTGCCAGCAGCAAAGGGGGGATCGGGGAGCTGTTTTTT. Translation: CASSKGGIGELFF.

Ten or more counts support this clonotype. V gene TRBV6-5 combines with J gene TRBJ1-1, with D hard to call. The CDR3 consists of 12 residues. Between the trimmed V and J ends, which lost 5 bases and 6 bases, there was a span of 10 bases. Germline CDR1 and CDR2: MNHEY and SVGAGI. This CDR3 reads CASSPAGAEAFF. The CDR3 DNA reads TGTGCCAGCAGTCCCGCCGGCGCTGAAGCTTTCTTT.

This clonotype came up a few times. CDR3 DNA: TGTGCCAGCTCACCGGGACAGTTCTCTGGAAACACCATATATTTT. This gives the protein CASSPGQFSGNTIYF. This chain uses TRBV28 with TRBJ1-3; 7 nucleotides match TRBD1. This CDR3 is built from 15 residues. Germline CDR1 reads MDHEN; CDR2 reads SYDVKM. The J segment lost 0 bases and the V segment lost 8 bases, leaving 7 bases of the junction unmatched.

This clonotype was picked up many times. The J gene is TRBJ2-3, the V gene TRBV20-1, with no clear D. CDR1 is DFQATT, CDR2 SNEGSKA, per germline (reference sequence). This CDR3 has 15 residues. The CDR3 here is CSVLEGLGSTDTQYF. The CDR3 DNA sequence: TGCAGCGTGCTAGAAGGGCTGGGGAGCACAGATACGCAGTATTTT.

This clonotype was observed many times. The gene calls are TRBV7-6 and TRBJ1-4; unclear D gene. Germline CDR1 SGHVS, CDR2 FNYEAQ. The CDR3 has 12 amino acids. With 1 base removed from V and 10 bases from J, the gap between germline ends came to 7 bases. The CDR3 region is CASSLDAGKLFF. The DNA of the CDR3 is TGTGCCAGCAGCTTAGATGCCGGAAAACTGTTTTTT.

This clonotype was detected ten times or more. The CDR3: CASSLRRQGQETQYF. The CDR3, as DNA: TGTGCCAGCAGCTTGAGGAGACAGGGACAAGAGACCCAGTACTTC. The rearrangement links TRBV7-9 to TRBJ2-5; 7 bases agree with TRBD1. Germline V CDR1 and CDR2: SEHNR, FQNEAQ (reference sequence). The trim removed 3 bases at V and 2 bases at J, leaving 6 bases unmatched. This CDR3 comprises 15 residues. Using reference TRBV7-9 and TRBJ2-5 for the parts outside the CDR3, the full variable domain is DTGVSQNPRHKITKRGQNVTFRCDPISEHNRLYWYRQTLGQGPEFLTYFQNEAQLEKSRLLSDRFSAERPKGSFSTLEIQRTEQGDSAMYLCASSLRRQGQETQYFGPGTRLLVL.

In this sample, this clonotype turned up many times. The V call is TRBV6-5, the J call TRBJ1-6; D unclear. Germline CDR1 is MNHEY and CDR2 is SVGAGI. CDR3 length: 17 residues. The V gene lost 0 bases and the J gene lost 6 bases, with 15 bases spanning the gap. This CDR3 reads CASSYSMWGGSNSPLHF. The DNA for the CDR3 is TGTGCCAGCAGTTACTCGATGTGGGGAGGGAGTAATTCACCCCTCCACTTT.

Regarding this clonotype: A read error may explain this, as a much larger clone is one base away. V gene TRBV9 combines with J gene TRBJ2-3; D may be TRBD2 (5 bases). Germline CDR1 SGDLS, CDR2 YYNGEE. This CDR3 spans 12 amino acids. V lost 4 bases to trimming and J lost 6 bases, with 9 bases between them. The DNA for the CDR3 is TGTGCCAGCAGCAGTGGACTGGATACGCAGTATTTT. Its protein is CASSSGLDTQYF.